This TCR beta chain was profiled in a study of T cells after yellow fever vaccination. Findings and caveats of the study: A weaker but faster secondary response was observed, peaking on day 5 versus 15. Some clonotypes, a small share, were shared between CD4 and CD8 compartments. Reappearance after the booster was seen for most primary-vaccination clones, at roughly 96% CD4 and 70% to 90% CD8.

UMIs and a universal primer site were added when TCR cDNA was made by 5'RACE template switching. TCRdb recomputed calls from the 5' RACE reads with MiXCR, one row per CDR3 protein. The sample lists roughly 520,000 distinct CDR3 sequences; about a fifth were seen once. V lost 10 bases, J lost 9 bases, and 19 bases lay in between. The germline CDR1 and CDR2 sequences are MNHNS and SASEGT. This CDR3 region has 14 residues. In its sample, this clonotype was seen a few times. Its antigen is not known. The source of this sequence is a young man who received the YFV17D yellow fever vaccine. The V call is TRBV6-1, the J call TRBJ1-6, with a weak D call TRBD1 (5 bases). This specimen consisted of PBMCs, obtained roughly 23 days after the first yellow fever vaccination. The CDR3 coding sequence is TGTGCCACTAAACAGGATTTTGGCACTTCACCCCTCCACTTT. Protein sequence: CATKQDFGTSPLHF.